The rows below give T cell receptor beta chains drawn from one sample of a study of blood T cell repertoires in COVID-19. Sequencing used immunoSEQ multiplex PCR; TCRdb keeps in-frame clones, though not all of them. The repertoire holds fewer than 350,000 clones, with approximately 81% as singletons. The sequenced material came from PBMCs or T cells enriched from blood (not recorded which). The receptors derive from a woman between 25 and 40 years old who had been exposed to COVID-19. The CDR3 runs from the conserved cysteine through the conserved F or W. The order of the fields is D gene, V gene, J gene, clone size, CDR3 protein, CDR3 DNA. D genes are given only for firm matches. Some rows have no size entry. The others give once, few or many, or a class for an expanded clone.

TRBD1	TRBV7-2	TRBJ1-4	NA	CASSPQGRNEKLFF	TGTGCCAGCAGCCCACAGGGGCGTAATGAAAAACTGTTTTTT
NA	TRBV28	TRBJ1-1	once	CASSAYGGYEAFF	TGTGCCAGCAGTGCATACGGGGGGTATGAAGCTTTCTTT
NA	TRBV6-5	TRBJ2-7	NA	CASRLLTGTYEQYF	TGTGCCAGCAGATTACTAACAGGCACCTACGAGCAGTACTTC
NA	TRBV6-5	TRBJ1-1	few	CASSSPRGNTEAFF	TGTGCCAGCAGCTCCCCCAGGGGGAACACTGAAGCTTTCTTT
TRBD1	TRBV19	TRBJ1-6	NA	CASSLRQGSSPLHF	TGTGCCAGTAGTCTCCGACAGGGGAGCTCACCCCTCCACTTT
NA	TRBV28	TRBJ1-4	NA	CASSSTQLGEKLFF	TGTGCCAGCAGTTCAACCCAGCTAGGTGAAAAACTGTTTTTT
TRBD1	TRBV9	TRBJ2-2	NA	CASSVLRTGSTGELFF	TGTGCCAGCAGCGTACTTCGGACAGGGAGTACCGGGGAGCTGTTTTTT
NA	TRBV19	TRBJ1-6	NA	CASSRQGSSSYNSPLHF	TGTGCCAGTAGTAGGCAGGGGTCAAGCTCCTATAATTCACCCCTCCACTTT
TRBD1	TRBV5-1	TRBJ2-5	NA	CASSSGTVIEETQYF	TGCGCCAGCAGCTCCGGGACAGTCATTGAAGAGACCCAGTACTTC
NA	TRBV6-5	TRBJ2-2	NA	CASSYFSNTGGLFF	TGTGCCAGCAGTTACTTTTCGAACACCGGGGGGCTGTTTTTT
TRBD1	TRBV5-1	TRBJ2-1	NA	CASSIDRDRGYNEQFF	TGCGCCAGCAGCATAGACCGGGACAGGGGCTACAATGAGCAGTTCTTC
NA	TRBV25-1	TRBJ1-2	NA	CASRPTASYGYTF	TGTGCCAGCAGACCTACAGCCAGCTATGGCTACACCTTC
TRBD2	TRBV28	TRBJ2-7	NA	CASSPLAYNVYEQYF	TGTGCCAGCAGCCCACTAGCGTATAACGTCTACGAGCAGTACTTC
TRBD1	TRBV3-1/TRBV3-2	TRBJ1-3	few	CASRDRAGNTIYF	TGTGCCAGCAGGGACAGGGCTGGAAACACCATATATTTT
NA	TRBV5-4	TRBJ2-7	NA	CASRTQLFSYEQYF	TGTGCCAGCAGGACTCAGCTATTCTCCTACGAGCAGTACTTC
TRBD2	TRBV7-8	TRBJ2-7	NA	CASSLARAGTSGRAGYEQYF	TGTGCCAGCAGCTTAGCGAGGGCCGGGACTAGCGGGAGAGCGGGCTACGAGCAGTACTTC
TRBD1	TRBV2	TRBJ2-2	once	CASRRQGGINTGELFF	TGTGCCAGCAGGAGACAGGGCGGAATAAACACCGGGGAGCTGTTTTTT
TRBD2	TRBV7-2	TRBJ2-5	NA	CASSPGGTSGGTQETQYF	TGTGCCAGCAGCCCGGGAGGGACTAGCGGGGGAACCCAAGAGACCCAGTACTTC
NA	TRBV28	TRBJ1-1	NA	CASRGHPGGTEAFF	TGTGCCAGCAGGGGTCATCCTGGAGGCACTGAAGCTTTCTTT
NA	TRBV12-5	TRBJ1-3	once	CASGDTGSRGNTIYF	TGTGCTAGTGGTGATACAGGGTCGCGCGGAAACACCATATATTTT
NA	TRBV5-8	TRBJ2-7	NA	CASSRGQVYEQYF	TGTGCCAGCAGCCGTGGACAAGTCTACGAGCAGTACTTC
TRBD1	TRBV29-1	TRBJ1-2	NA	CSVGTDRGGYGYTF	TGCAGCGTTGGGACCGACAGGGGAGGATATGGCTACACCTTC
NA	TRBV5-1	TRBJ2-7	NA	CASSERRTGLYEQYF	TGCGCCAGCAGCGAGAGACGAACAGGGCTCTACGAGCAGTACTTC
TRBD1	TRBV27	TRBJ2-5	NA	CASALLLTGTGGLETQYF	TGTGCCAGCGCCTTACTCCTCACCGGGACAGGGGGTCTGGAGACCCAGTACTTC
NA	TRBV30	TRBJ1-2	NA	CAWSGGGTAPSYGYTF	TGTGCCTGGAGTGGGGGAGGGACCGCCCCTAGCTATGGCTACACCTTC
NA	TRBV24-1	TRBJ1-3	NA	CATAEGSSGNTIYF	TGTGCCACCGCGGAAGGGAGCTCTGGAAACACCATATATTTT
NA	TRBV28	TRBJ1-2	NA	CASTLSNRAVTYGYTF	TGTGCCAGCACCCTATCGAACAGGGCGGTTACCTATGGCTACACCTTC
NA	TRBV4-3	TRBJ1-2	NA	CASSQDLQGWQGDGYTF	TGCGCCAGCAGCCAAGATCTACAAGGTTGGCAGGGCGATGGCTACACCTTC
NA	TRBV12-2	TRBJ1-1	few	CASRFTAVDTEAFF	TGTGCAAGTCGCTTTACCGCGGTTGACACTGAAGCTTTCTTT
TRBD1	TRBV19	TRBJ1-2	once	CASSISGDRALNYGYTF	TGTGCCAGTAGTATTTCAGGGGACAGGGCCCTTAACTATGGCTACACCTTC
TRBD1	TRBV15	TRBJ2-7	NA	CATSLRGTGIHEQYF	TGTGCCACCAGTCTTCGAGGGACAGGGATCCACGAGCAGTACTTC
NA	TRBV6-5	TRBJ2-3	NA	CASWRRVDTQYF	TGTGCCTCGTGGAGGAGAGTCGATACGCAGTATTTT
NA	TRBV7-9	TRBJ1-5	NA	CASSLEGGGRNQPQHF	TGTGCCAGCAGCTTAGAAGGCGGGGGCCGCAATCAGCCCCAGCATTTT
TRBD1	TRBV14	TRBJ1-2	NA	CASSSMTGYDYGYTF	TGTGCCAGCAGCTCCATGACAGGGTACGACTATGGCTACACCTTC
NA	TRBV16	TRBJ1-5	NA	CASSQWSGYSNQPQHF	TGTGCCAGCAGCCAATGGTCAGGGTATAGCAATCAGCCCCAGCATTTT
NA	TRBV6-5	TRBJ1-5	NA	CASSYSEINQPQHF	TGTGCCAGCAGTTACTCGGAGATCAATCAGCCCCAGCATTTT
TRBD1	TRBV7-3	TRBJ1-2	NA	CASSPGGGQSFRGYTF	TGTGCCAGCAGCCCAGGAGGGGGACAGTCCTTCCGGGGCTACACCTTC
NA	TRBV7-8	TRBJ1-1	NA	CASSLFGRQPLNTEAFF	TGTGCCAGCAGCTTATTCGGCAGACAACCCCTGAACACTGAAGCTTTCTTT
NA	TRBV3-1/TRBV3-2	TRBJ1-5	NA	CASSLGGGNQPQHF	TGTGCCAGCAGCCTCGGTGGTGGCAATCAGCCCCAGCATTTT
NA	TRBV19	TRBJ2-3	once	CASRTPGTNSDTQYF	TGTGCCAGTAGAACCCCCGGGACAAATTCGGATACGCAGTATTTT
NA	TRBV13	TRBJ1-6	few	CASKLTRGRSSYNSPLHF	TGTGCCAGCAAGCTTACAAGGGGTCGAAGCTCCTATAATTCACCCCTCCACTTT